These 8 T cell receptor beta chains originate from one sample sequenced in a study of blood T cell repertoires in COVID-19. Assay used: immunoSEQ multiplex PCR; TCRdb lists only in-frame clones, some missing. This table has about 76,000 clones, 90% appearing once. What was sequenced was peripheral blood. These receptors all come from a man aged 45-60 years with acute or convalescent COVID-19.

This sequence joins TRBV28 and TRBJ1-4; TRBD1 agrees at 7 bases. Germline V CDR1 and CDR2: MDHEN, SYDVKM. V gave up 7 bases and J gave up 5 bases; unmatched junction bases: 1. The CDR3 covers 12 residues. CDR3 sequence reads: CASMTGNEKLFF. The CDR3 DNA is TGTGCCAGCATGACAGGGAATGAAAAACTGTTTTTT.

V usage is TRBV4-2 and J usage is TRBJ2-3, with 7 positions matching TRBD2. The CDR3 has 15 residues. With V trimmed by 4 bases and J by 6 bases, 10 bases remained unmatched. Per the germline V gene, CDR1 is LGHNA and CDR2 is YNFKEQ. The CDR3 loop is CASSPGLAVGDTQYF. The CDR3 coding sequence is TGTGCCAGCAGCCCGGGGCTAGCGGTCGGGGATACGCAGTATTTT.

This chain uses TRBV19 with TRBJ1-5; D call uncertain. The germline CDR1 and CDR2 sequences are LNHDA and SQIVND (reference sequence). The V gene lost 1 base and the J gene lost 3 bases, with 7 bases spanning the gap. This CDR3 has 14 amino acids. The CDR3: CASSIGGLNQPQHF. The CDR3 nucleotides are TGTGCCAGTAGTATAGGCGGCCTCAATCAGCCCCAGCATTTT.

This chain joins TRBV30 and TRBJ1-2, with 12 bases fitting TRBD1. The V segment lost 3 bases and the J segment 4 bases; nucleotides outside the gene matches: 6. CDR1 is GTSNPN, CDR2 SVGIG, per germline (reference sequence). The CDR3 runs 15 residues. CDR3 amino acids: CAWSAGTGGSYGYTF. In nucleotides, the CDR3 is TGTGCCTGGAGCGCCGGGACAGGGGGCTCCTATGGCTACACCTTC.

V and J are TRBV18 and TRBJ1-1; no reliable D call. Trimming took off 3 bases at V and 1 base at J, with 9 bases between the two ends. The CDR3 spans 14 residues. CDR1 KGHSH and CDR2 LQKENI come from the germline V gene. CDR3 residues: CASSPSLGNTEAFF. As DNA, the CDR3 is TGTGCCAGCTCACCCTCACTCGGGAACACTGAAGCTTTCTTT.

This chain uses TRBV5-5 with TRBJ1-2; unclear D gene. The germline V gene encodes CDR1 SGHKS and CDR2 YYEKEE (reference sequence). The V end was cut by 6 bases, the J end by 0 bases, with 15 bases between. The CDR3 sequence is 15 residues long. CDR3 protein: CASTSDWEANYGYTF. CDR3 coding DNA: TGTGCCAGCACCTCGGACTGGGAAGCTAACTATGGCTACACCTTC.

The chain uses TRBV9 and TRBJ2-7, with 12 bases identical to TRBD1. Germline trimming cut 3 bases from V and 6 bases from J; bases unmatched to any gene: 10. Per the germline V gene, CDR1 is SGDLS and CDR2 is YYNGEE. The CDR3 totals 16 residues. This CDR3 reads CASSASGGTGGVEQYF. The DNA for the CDR3 is TGTGCCAGCAGCGCATCAGGGGGGACAGGGGGCGTCGAGCAGTACTTC. Combining the CDR3 with reference TRBV9 and TRBJ2-7 gives the whole variable domain DSGVTQTPKHLITATGQRVTLRCSPRSGDLSVYWYQQSLDQGLQFLIQYYNGEERAKGNILERFSAQQFPDLHSELNLSSLELGDSALYFCASSASGGTGGVEQYFGPGTRLTVT.

This sequence joins TRBV12-3 or TRBV12-4 and TRBJ2-1; 10 nucleotides agree with TRBD2. The length of the CDR3 is 12 residues. V gave up 6 bases and J gave up 15 bases; unmatched junction bases: 8. The DNA for the CDR3 is TGTGCCAGCAGCCTGGGACTAGCGTCGGTGTTCTTC. Translated: CASSLGLASVFF.